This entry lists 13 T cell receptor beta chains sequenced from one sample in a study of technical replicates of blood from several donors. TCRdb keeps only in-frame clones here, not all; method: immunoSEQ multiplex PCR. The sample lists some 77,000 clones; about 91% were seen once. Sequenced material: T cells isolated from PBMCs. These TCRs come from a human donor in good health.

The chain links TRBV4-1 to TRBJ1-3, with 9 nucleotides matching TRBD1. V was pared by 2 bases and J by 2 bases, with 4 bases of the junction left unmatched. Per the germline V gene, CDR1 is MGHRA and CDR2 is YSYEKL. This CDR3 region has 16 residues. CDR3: CASSQPRQGAGNTIYF. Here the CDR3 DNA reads TGCGCCAGCAGCCAACCTAGACAGGGGGCTGGAAACACCATATATTTT.

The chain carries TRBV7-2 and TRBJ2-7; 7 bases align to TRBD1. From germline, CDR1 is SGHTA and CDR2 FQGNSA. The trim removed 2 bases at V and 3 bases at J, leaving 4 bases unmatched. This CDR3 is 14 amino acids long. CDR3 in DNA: TGTGCCAGCAGCTTACTGACAGGGATCTACGAGCAGTACTTC. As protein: CASSLLTGIYEQYF.

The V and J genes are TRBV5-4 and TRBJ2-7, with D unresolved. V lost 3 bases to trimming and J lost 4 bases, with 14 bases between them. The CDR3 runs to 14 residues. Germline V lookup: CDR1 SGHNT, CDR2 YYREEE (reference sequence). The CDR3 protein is CASSSQREIYEQYF. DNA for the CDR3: TGTGCCAGCAGCTCCCAGCGTGAGATTTACGAGCAGTACTTC. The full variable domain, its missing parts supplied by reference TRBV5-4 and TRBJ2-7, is ETGVTQSPTHLIKTRGQQVTLRCSSQSGHNTVSWYQQALGQGPQFIFQYYREEENGRGNFPPRFSGLQFPNYSSELNVNALELDDSALYLCASSSQREIYEQYFGPGTRLTVT.

The CDR3 sequence: CASSAAGVPSSYNEQFF. For the CDR3, the DNA is TGTGCCAGCAGCGCGGCAGGGGTCCCAAGCTCCTACAATGAGCAGTTCTTC. The chain combines TRBV5-4 with TRBJ2-1; D is possibly TRBD1 (6 bases). The CDR3 totals 17 residues. CDR1 and CDR2 from the germline V gene are SGHNT and YYREEE (reference sequence). V lost 4 bases and J lost 0, with 17 bases in between.

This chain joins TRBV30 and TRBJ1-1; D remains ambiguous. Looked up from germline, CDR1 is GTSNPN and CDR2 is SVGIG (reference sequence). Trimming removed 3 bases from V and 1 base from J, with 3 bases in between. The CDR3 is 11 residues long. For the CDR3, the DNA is TGTGCCTGGAGGAGGAACACTGAAGCTTTCTTT. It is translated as CAWRRNTEAFF.

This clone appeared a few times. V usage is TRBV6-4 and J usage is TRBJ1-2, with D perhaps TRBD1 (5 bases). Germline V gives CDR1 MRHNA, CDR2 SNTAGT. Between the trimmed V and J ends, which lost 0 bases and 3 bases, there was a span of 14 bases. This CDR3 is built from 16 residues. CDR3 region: CASSDSKQDLYYGYTF. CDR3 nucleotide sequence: TGTGCCAGCAGTGACTCGAAACAGGATCTTTACTATGGCTACACCTTC.

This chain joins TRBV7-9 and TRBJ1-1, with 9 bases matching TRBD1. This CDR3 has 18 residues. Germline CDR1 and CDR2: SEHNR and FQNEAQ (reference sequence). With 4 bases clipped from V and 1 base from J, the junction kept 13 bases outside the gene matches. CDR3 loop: CASSSNELYRGRNTEAFF. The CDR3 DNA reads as TGTGCCAGCAGCTCTAACGAATTATACAGGGGGCGGAACACTGAAGCTTTCTTT.

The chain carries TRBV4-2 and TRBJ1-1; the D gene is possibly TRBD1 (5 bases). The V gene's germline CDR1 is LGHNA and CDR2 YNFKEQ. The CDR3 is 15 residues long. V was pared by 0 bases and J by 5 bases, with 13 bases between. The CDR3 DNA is TGTGCCAGCAGCCAAGATATGGCAGGGCATACTGAAGCTTTCTTT. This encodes CASSQDMAGHTEAFF.

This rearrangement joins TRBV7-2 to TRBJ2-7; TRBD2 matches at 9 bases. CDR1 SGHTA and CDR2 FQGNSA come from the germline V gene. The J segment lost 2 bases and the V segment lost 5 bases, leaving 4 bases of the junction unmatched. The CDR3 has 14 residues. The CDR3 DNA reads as TGTGCCAGCAGCCCTAGCGGGGCAGCCTACGAGCAGTACTTC. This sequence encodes CASSPSGAAYEQYF.

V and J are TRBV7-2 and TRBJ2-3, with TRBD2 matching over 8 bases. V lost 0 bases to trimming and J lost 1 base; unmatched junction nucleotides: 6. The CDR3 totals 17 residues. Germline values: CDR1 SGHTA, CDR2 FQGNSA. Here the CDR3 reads CASSLAPAGVGTDTQYF. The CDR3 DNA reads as TGTGCCAGCAGCTTAGCGCCAGCGGGAGTAGGCACAGATACGCAGTATTTT.

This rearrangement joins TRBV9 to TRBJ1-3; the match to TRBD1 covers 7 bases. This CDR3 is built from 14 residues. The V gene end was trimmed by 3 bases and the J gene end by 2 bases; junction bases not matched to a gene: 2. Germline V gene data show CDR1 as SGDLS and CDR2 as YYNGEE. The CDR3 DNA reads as TGTGCCAGCAGCGCAGGACAGGCTGGAAACACCATATATTTT. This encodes CASSAGQAGNTIYF.

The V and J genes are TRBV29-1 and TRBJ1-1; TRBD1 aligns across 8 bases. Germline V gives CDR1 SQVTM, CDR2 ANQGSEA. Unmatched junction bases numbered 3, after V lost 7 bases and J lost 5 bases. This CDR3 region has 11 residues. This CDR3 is CSAYRGTEAFF. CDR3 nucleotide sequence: TGCAGCGCCTACAGGGGGACTGAAGCTTTCTTT.

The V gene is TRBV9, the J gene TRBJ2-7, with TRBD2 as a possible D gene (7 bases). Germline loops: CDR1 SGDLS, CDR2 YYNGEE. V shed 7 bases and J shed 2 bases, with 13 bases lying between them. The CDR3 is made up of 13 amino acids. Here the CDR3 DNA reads TGTGCCAGCGGCAGGGGAGGGGCCTACGAGCAGTACTTC. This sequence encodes CASGRGGAYEQYF.